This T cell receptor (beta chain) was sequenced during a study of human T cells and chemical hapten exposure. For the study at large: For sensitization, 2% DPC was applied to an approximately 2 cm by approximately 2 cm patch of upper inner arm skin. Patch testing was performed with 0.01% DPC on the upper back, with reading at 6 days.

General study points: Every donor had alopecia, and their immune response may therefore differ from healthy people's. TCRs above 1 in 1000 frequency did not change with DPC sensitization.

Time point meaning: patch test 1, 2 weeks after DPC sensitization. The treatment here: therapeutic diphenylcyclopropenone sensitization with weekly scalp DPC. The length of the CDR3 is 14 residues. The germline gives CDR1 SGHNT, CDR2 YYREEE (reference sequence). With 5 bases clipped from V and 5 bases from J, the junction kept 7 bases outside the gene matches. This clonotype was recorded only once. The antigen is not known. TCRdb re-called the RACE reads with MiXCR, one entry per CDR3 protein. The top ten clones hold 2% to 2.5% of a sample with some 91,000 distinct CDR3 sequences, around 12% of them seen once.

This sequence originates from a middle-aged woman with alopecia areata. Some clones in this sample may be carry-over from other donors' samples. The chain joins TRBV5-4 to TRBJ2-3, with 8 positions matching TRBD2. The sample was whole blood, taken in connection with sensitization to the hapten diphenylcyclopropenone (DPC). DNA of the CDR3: TGTGCCAGCAGGGTAGCGGGACTACTAGATACGCAGTATTTT. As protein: CASRVAGLLDTQYF.